This T cell receptor (beta chain) was documented in a study of blood T cell repertoires in COVID-19. Study-level information: Samples taken during acute and convalescent COVID-19 were collected in the United States, Italy and Spain.

Germline trimming cut 3 bases from V and 0 bases from J; bases unmatched to any gene: 10. Germline V lookup: CDR1 SNHLY, CDR2 FYNNEI. The CDR3 sequence is 19 residues long. The table came from immunoSEQ multiplex PCR; TCRdb's copy has only in-frame clones and leaves some out. The sample carries 140,000 to 150,000 clones, around 80% recorded once. The receptor was isolated from a woman aged 45 to 65 who had recovered from COVID-19. The sequenced sample consisted of PBMCs or T cells enriched from blood (not recorded which). V is TRBV2 and J is TRBJ1-6, with 8 bases lining up with TRBD1. This CDR3 is CASSDLGQVSSSYNSPLHF. CDR3 nucleotides: TGTGCCAGCAGTGATCTGGGACAGGTGTCGAGCTCCTATAATTCACCCCTCCACTTT. Looking up the rest from reference TRBV2 and TRBJ1-6 gives the full variable domain: EPEVTQTPSHQVTQMGQEVILRCVPISNHLYFYWYRQILGQKVEFLVSFYNNEISEKSEIFDDQFSVERPDGSNFTLKIRSTKLEDSAMYFCASSDLGQVSSSYNSPLHFGNGTRLTVT.